The T cell receptor beta chain described here comes from a study of blood T cell repertoires in COVID-19 (dated by TCRdb to about 2020). About the full investigation: Samples from collaborators originated in the United States, Italy and Spain and spanned both the acute and convalescent phases of COVID-19. The prospective study material was composed of cDNA or gDNA derived from T cells, B-cell-depleted T cells, or PBMCs. Deeply sampled blood TCRbeta repertoires from subjects exposed to, actively infected with, or recovered from COVID-19 were included in the dataset. The repertoires were released in a freely available public database meant as a resource for research on the immune response to SARS-CoV-2. The samples were drawn from two sources: the first 160 participants of the ongoing ImmuneRACE study, and 1,254 subjects contributed by 6 global collaborators. Sample metadata almost always included a de-identified subject ID, COVID-19 status, age in years and sex. Where HLA class I and class II types were available, the types were taken from metadata supplied by the sample provider, not from assay-based typing.

On this clone: Its antigen is unknown. Base quality data are lacking; no much larger clone is found one base away.

Whole blood was collected in K2EDTA tubes by collaborating institutions according to the institutions' own protocols. For TCRbeta analysis, collaborators shipped samples in one of three forms: frozen whole blood, isolated PBMCs, or DNA extracted from either of those sample types. V has 4 bases trimmed and J has 3 bases trimmed; junction bases matching no gene number 8. Counted from cysteine to phenylalanine, this CDR3 has 15 amino acids. Just CDR3 DNA is preserved here, 45 bases in frame from base 1. CDR1 is given as SGHNT and CDR2 as YENEEA, both from the germline V gene. TCRbeta CDR3 regions were amplified from genomic DNA using the immunoSEQ Assay, a bias-controlled multiplex PCR. Regarding the original processing steps: Within the assay, amplification of reference gene primers was used to estimate how many nucleated cells each sample contained. Sequence reads were collapsed and filtered to measure the absolute abundance of every unique TCRbeta CDR3 rearrangement. For each sample, productive Simpson clonality was calculated by taking the square root of Simpson's diversity index across productive rearrangements. The immuneACCESS repertoire file appears here via TCRdb, limited to in-frame rearrangements. These files lack a portion of the clones; in checked studies, under half of the deficit traces to unresolved V genes, and the cause of the others is not known. V, J and clone size are those of that table, while D and trimming were read from the DNA. This sample has around 340,000 clones in its table, and around 83% of those were observed once. The top ten clonotypes cover approximately 3% of the sample.

The research as a whole found: The quantity of clinical and demographic metadata differed by source and by participant and was supplied without curation.

The sequence came from a man aged 30 to 45 with active or convalescent COVID-19. Recombination connected TRBV11-3 to TRBJ1-1; a stretch of 7 junction bases matches TRBD1. The sample consisted of peripheral blood. The DNA reads as follows: TGTGCCAGCAGCTCGAGGACAGGCGAAGACACTGAAGCTTTCTTT. Its protein reads: CASSSRTGEDTEAFF.